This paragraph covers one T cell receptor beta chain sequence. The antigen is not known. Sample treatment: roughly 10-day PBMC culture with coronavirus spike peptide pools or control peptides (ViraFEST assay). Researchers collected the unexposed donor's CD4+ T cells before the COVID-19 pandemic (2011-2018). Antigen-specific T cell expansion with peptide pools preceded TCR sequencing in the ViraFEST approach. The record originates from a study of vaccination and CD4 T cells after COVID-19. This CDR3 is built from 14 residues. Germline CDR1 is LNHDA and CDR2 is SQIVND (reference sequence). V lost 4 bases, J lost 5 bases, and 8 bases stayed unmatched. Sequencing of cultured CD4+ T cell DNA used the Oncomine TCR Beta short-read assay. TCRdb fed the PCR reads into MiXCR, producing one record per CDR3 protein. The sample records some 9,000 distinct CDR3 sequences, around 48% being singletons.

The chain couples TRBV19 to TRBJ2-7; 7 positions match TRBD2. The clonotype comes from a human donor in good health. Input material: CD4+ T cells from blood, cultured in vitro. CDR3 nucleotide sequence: TGTGCCAGTAGTAAGAGGGAGGGCCTCAACGAGCAGTACTTC. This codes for CASSKREGLNEQYF.